Following are 25 T cell receptor beta chains from one sample sequenced in a study of CXCR3-negative and CXCR3-positive naive CD8 T cells. All TRB cDNA libraries came from 5' RACE performed with UMI labels. With the 5' RACE reads reprocessed, TCRdb shows one record per CDR3 protein and no DNA. The sample has over 20,000 distinct CDR3 sequences. Specimen: memory CD8+ T cells from blood. The origin of the receptors is a human donor in good health. Some clones in this sample may be carry-over from other donors' samples.

The genes are TRBV7-7 and TRBJ1-2; absent DNA, TCRdb's TRBD1 call cannot be checked. CDR1 is SSHAT and CDR2 is FNYEAQ in the germline V gene (reference sequence). The CDR3 consists of 14 residues. The CDR3 loop is CASSLSGTDYGYTF.

This chain joins TRBV11-1 and TRBJ2-2; TCRdb returns TRBD2, unconfirmable since there is no DNA. The length of the CDR3 is 16 residues. The germline V gene encodes CDR1 SGHAT and CDR2 FQDESV (reference sequence). CDR3 sequence: CASSPQRGGLTGELFF.

The chain has TRBV7-6 and TRBJ2-7; TCRdb returns TRBD2, unconfirmable since there is no DNA. This CDR3 is built from 14 residues. From germline, CDR1 is SGHVS and CDR2 FNYEAQ. This CDR3 reads CASSLLGDPYEKYF.

The rearrangement uses TRBV14 and TRBJ2-7; TCRdb reports TRBD2, a call that lacks DNA to check it against. This CDR3 is built from 15 residues. Germline CDR1 and CDR2: SGHDN and FVKESK. The CDR3 reads CASSHGTPRIYEQYF.

This sequence joins TRBV20-1 and TRBJ2-3; TCRdb outputs TRBD1, but without DNA this stays unchecked. This CDR3 has 16 residues. Germline CDR1 and CDR2: DFQATT and SNEGSKA (reference sequence). The CDR3 spells CSARGQGFPTTDTQYF.

The chain has TRBV15 and TRBJ2-7. This CDR3 comprises 14 residues. The germline gives CDR1 LNHNV, CDR2 YYDKDF (reference sequence). CDR3 residues: CATSRAQGAYEQYF.

The CDR3 spells CSVEGRGGFQYF. V and J are TRBV29-1 and TRBJ2-7; TCRdb designates TRBD1, a call that cannot be tested without DNA. The CDR3 extends over 12 amino acids. Germline V gives CDR1 SQVTM, CDR2 ANQGSEA.

This rearrangement joins TRBV12-3 or TRBV12-4 to TRBJ1-1. The CDR3 spans 13 residues. The CDR3 loop reads CASSLGQATEAFF.

The V call is TRBV20-1, the J call TRBJ2-1; the D call from TCRdb, TRBD1, cannot be confirmed without DNA. CDR1 and CDR2 from the germline V gene are DFQATT and SNEGSKA (reference sequence). This CDR3 region has 18 residues. CDR3 in amino acids: CSARLLLGSGASYNEQFF.

The rearrangement joins TRBV28 to TRBJ2-4; TCRdb calls TRBD1, which cannot be checked without DNA. Per the germline V gene, CDR1 is MDHEN and CDR2 is SYDVKM. This CDR3 spans 16 amino acids. CDR3 region: CASSLRTGNGLDIQYF.

V is TRBV5-1 and J is TRBJ1-1; with no DNA, the TCRdb D assignment of TRBD1 cannot be verified. CDR1 and CDR2 from the germline V gene are SGHRS and YFSETQ. The CDR3 sequence is 17 residues long. CDR3 sequence reads: CASSWDPGQGPGTEAFF. The full variable domain, rest sourced from reference TRBV5-1 and TRBJ1-1, is KAGVTQTPRYLIKTRGQQVTLSCSPISGHRSVSWYQQTPGQGLQFLFEYFSETQRNKGNFPGRFSGRQFSNSRSEMNVSTLELGDSALYLCASSWDPGQGPGTEAFFGQGTRLTVV.

The chain couples TRBV11-2 to TRBJ2-7; lacking DNA, the TRBD1 call made by TCRdb goes unchecked. Germline V gives CDR1 SGHAT, CDR2 FQNNGV. CDR3 length: 16 residues. CDR3 in amino acids: CASSPHDREISYEQYF.

The chain couples TRBV4-1 to TRBJ2-1; the D call from TCRdb, TRBD2, cannot be confirmed without DNA. Per the germline V gene, CDR1 is MGHRA and CDR2 is YSYEKL. The CDR3 covers 15 residues. The CDR3 spells CASSPLSGGANEQFF.

This chain joins TRBV12-3 or TRBV12-4 and TRBJ2-1. The CDR3 sequence is 13 residues long. Here the CDR3 reads CASSLVQYNEQFF.

J is TRBJ2-5 and V is TRBV3-1; the TCRdb D gene call, TRBD1, has no DNA to confirm it. Germline values: CDR1 LGHDT, CDR2 YNNKEL (reference sequence). CDR3 length: 15 amino acids. The CDR3 loop is CASSPNTGGGETQYF.

The J gene is TRBJ2-1, the V gene TRBV12-3 or TRBV12-4; TCRdb selects TRBD1, and the lack of DNA leaves this call unchecked. This CDR3 region has 16 residues. The CDR3 reads CASSPEQGKAYNEQFF.

The genes are TRBV4-3 and TRBJ2-7; TCRdb indicates TRBD1, and absent DNA this call remains unverified. The CDR3 has 16 amino acids. CDR1 and CDR2 from the germline V gene are LGHNA and YSLEER. The CDR3 sequence: CASSQEVGTGGEKQYF.

The chain uses TRBV6-2 or TRBV6-3 and TRBJ2-1; absent DNA, TCRdb's TRBD2 call cannot be checked. The germline gives CDR1 MNHEY, CDR2 SVGEGT. The CDR3 sequence is 15 residues long. The chain's CDR3 is CASSQTSGAYNEQFF.

The chain links TRBV20-1 to TRBJ1-1. Germline V gene lookup returns CDR1 DFQATT and CDR2 SNEGSKA (reference sequence). CDR3 size: 15 residues. CDR3 protein: CSAKGSEGFDTEAFF.

This chain connects TRBV7-9 to TRBJ2-7; TCRdb outputs TRBD1, but without DNA this stays unchecked. Germline CDR1 reads SEHNR; CDR2 reads FQNEAQ (reference sequence). The CDR3 is 14 amino acids. The CDR3 reads CASSPRTGSREQYF. Together with reference TRBV7-9 and TRBJ2-7, the CDR3 gives the full variable domain: DTGVSQNPRHKITKRGQNVTFRCDPISEHNRLYWYRQTLGQGPEFLTYFQNEAQLEKSRLLSDRFSAERPKGSFSTLEIQRTEQGDSAMYLCASSPRTGSREQYFGPGTRLTVT.

The chain uses TRBV29-1 and TRBJ2-2; TCRdb picks TRBD1, but there is no DNA to check that call. The CDR3 runs 12 residues. Per the germline V gene, CDR1 is SQVTM and CDR2 is ANQGSEA. CDR3 sequence: CSATGAGGELFF.

This chain links TRBV7-2 with TRBJ1-1. Per germline, CDR1 SGHTA and CDR2 FQGNSA. The CDR3 runs 14 residues. This CDR3 reads CASSTTGGNTEAFF.

The chain couples TRBV9 to TRBJ2-1. This CDR3 comprises 11 residues. Germline CDR1 reads SGDLS; CDR2 reads YYNGEE. This chain's CDR3 is CTSSVASEQFF. Looking up the rest from reference TRBV9 and TRBJ2-1 gives the full variable domain: DSGVTQTPKHLITATGQRVTLRCSPRSGDLSVYWYQQSLDQGLQFLIQYYNGEERAKGNILERFSAQQFPDLHSELNLSSLELGDSALYFCTSSVASEQFFGPGTRLTVL.

This chain joins TRBV5-6 and TRBJ2-3; TCRdb picks TRBD1, but there is no DNA to check that call. The CDR3 has 12 amino acids. Germline V gene data show CDR1 as SGHDT and CDR2 as YYEEEE. CDR3 amino acids: CASSLVRGAQYF. The full variable domain, rest sourced from reference TRBV5-6 and TRBJ2-3, is DAGVTQSPTHLIKTRGQQVTLRCSPKSGHDTVSWYQQALGQGPQFIFQYYEEEERQRGNFPDRFSGHQFPNYSSELNVNALLLGDSALYLCASSLVRGAQYFGPGTRLTVL.

The chain has TRBV7-9 and TRBJ2-3. The CDR3 is 18 amino acids. Looked up from germline, CDR1 is SEHNR and CDR2 is FQNEAQ (reference sequence). The CDR3 region is CASSSETTEERDTDTQYF.